A selection of T cell receptor beta chains follows, all from one sample in a study of T cells in Graves' hyperthyroidism and ophthalmopathy. One entry per CDR3 protein, called by TCRdb with MiXCR from the multiplex PCR reads. The data hold about 740,000 distinct CDR3 sequences, with around 13% observed a single time. The specimen sequenced was blood. Every receptor here comes from a woman aged 18-29 years with Graves' hyperthyroidism. CDR3s include the opening cysteine and the closing phenylalanine or tryptophan. Fields, in order: CDR3 length, D gene, V gene, clone size, J gene, CDR3 protein, CDR3 DNA. The D gene is left open where the match is weak. Clone size is shown for a subset of rows, as once, few, many or a class of expanded clone.

16	-	TRBV5-1	few	TRBJ2-2	CASSSGRISGTGELFF	TGCGCCAGCAGCTCTGGCAGAATAAGTGGGACCGGGGAGCTGTTTTTT
13	-	TRBV18	many	TRBJ1-1	CASSPPKNTEAFF	TGTGCCAGCTCACCCCCGAAGAACACTGAAGCTTTCTTT
15	-	TRBV7-3	many	TRBJ1-2	CASSSSGGSLYGYTF	TGTGCCAGCAGTTCCAGCGGCGGCTCCCTCTATGGCTACACCTTC
13	-	TRBV27	-	TRBJ2-1	CASSSTQYNEQFF	TGTGCCAGCAGCTCAACTCAATACAATGAGCAGTTCTTC
14	-	TRBV29-1	-	TRBJ1-1	CSVVLNRDDTEAFF	TGCAGCGTTGTCCTCAATAGGGACGACACTGAAGCTTTCTTT
15	TRBD2	TRBV2	many	TRBJ2-1	CASSDPLAADNEQFF	TGTGCCAGCAGTGATCCACTAGCGGCTGACAATGAGCAGTTCTTC
16	-	TRBV6-2/TRBV6-3	-	TRBJ2-2	CASSYSVGFNTGELFF	TGTGCCAGCAGTTACTCTGTGGGCTTTAACACCGGGGAGCTGTTTTTT
16	TRBD1	TRBV6-2/TRBV6-3	few	TRBJ2-2	CASSPYRGTNTGELFF	TGTGCCAGCAGTCCTTACAGGGGAACGAACACCGGGGAGCTGTTTTTT
16	-	TRBV24-1	-	TRBJ2-1	CATSEGGTGKIDEQFF	TGTGCCACCAGTGAGGGGGGGACAGGTAAAATCGATGAGCAGTTCTTC
16	-	TRBV28	many	TRBJ1-4	CASSFGHSRPNEKLFF	TGTGCCAGCAGTTTCGGGCACAGCCGGCCGAATGAAAAACTGTTTTTT
15	TRBD2	TRBV7-2	few	TRBJ2-3	CASRLAGGFTDTQYF	TGTGCCAGCAGGCTAGCGGGAGGGTTCACAGATACGCAGTATTTT
16	-	TRBV20-1	many	TRBJ2-3	CSARPHSGAGTDTQYF	TGCAGTGCTAGACCCCATAGCGGAGCCGGCACAGATACGCAGTATTTT
18	-	TRBV6-5	-	TRBJ1-2	CASSYSGPDTSLNYGYTF	TGTGCCAGCAGTTACTCCGGGCCGGACACCTCCCTGAACTATGGCTACACCTTC
15	TRBD1	TRBV11-2	many	TRBJ1-5	CASSYTGEGTQPQHF	TGTGCCAGCAGCTATACAGGGGAAGGGACTCAGCCCCAGCATTTT
17	TRBD2	TRBV30	-	TRBJ2-1	CAWSGLQRERMYNEQFF	TGTGCCTGGAGTGGATTACAGCGGGAGAGGATGTACAATGAGCAGTTCTTC
15	TRBD2	TRBV6-1	few	TRBJ2-1	CASSVAGESYNEQFF	TGTGCCAGCAGTGTAGCGGGAGAATCCTACAATGAGCAGTTCTTC
14	TRBD2	TRBV12-5	many	TRBJ2-1	CASGVAGGYNEQFF	TGTGCTAGTGGAGTAGCGGGGGGATACAATGAGCAGTTCTTC
14	-	TRBV15	-	TRBJ1-4	CATSRGFSPEKLFF	TGTGCCACCAGCAGAGGTTTCTCCCCTGAAAAACTGTTTTTT
13	-	TRBV7-8	-	TRBJ2-3	CASSRSRADTQYF	TGTGCCAGCAGCCGCTCGAGGGCAGATACGCAGTATTTT
14	-	TRBV12-3/TRBV12-4	many	TRBJ2-7	CASSLIGLHYEQYF	TGTGCCAGCAGTTTAATAGGACTCCACTACGAGCAGTACTTC
13	TRBD1	TRBV30	many	TRBJ1-4	CAWDRGVDEKLFF	TGTGCCTGGGACAGGGGGGTCGATGAAAAACTGTTTTTT
15	-	TRBV12-3/TRBV12-4	many	TRBJ2-5	CASSFSASAPETQYF	TGTGCCAGCAGTTTTAGTGCCAGCGCCCCCGAGACCCAGTACTTC
17	TRBD1	TRBV4-1	-	TRBJ1-5	CASSQAPTGGGNQPQHF	TGCGCCAGCAGCCAAGCCCCGACAGGGGGGGGCAATCAGCCCCAGCATTTT
16	-	TRBV12-5	few	TRBJ2-2	CASGLGQGANTGELSF	TGTGCTAGTGGTTTGGGTCAGGGCGCGAACACCGGGGAGCTGTCTTTT
13	-	TRBV6-1	-	TRBJ2-7	CASDEGTHYEQYF	TGTGCCAGTGACGAGGGGACCCATTACGAGCAGTACTTC
12	-	TRBV30	many	TRBJ1-2	CAWSVRTYGYTF	TGTGCCTGGAGTGTCCGGACCTATGGCTACACCTTC
16	-	TRBV5-1	-	TRBJ1-6	CASSLWPSEGFSPLHF	TGCGCCAGCAGCTTGTGGCCATCCGAGGGATTTTCACCCCTCCACTTT
15	-	TRBV24-1	-	TRBJ1-2	CATSDYGAGNYGYTF	TGTGCCACCAGTGATTATGGGGCTGGAAACTATGGCTACACCTTC
14	-	TRBV18	many	TRBJ1-5	CASSVALSNQPQHF	TGTGCCAGCTCAGTGGCTTTGAGCAATCAGCCCCAGCATTTT